This TCR beta chain is from a study of cytomegalovirus exposure and HLA in healthy donors. Overall study results and limits: It has been reported that TCR beta sequences accurately predicted the HLA-A and HLA-B alleles of most subjects. Most sequenced TCRs were rare (though some public TCRs occurred in many donors).

A multiplex PCR was run with 60 Vbeta primers and 13 Jbeta primers. Sequencing used immunoSEQ multiplex PCR; TCRdb keeps in-frame clones, though not all of them. The table lists about 120,000 clones, more than 55% of them singletons. This clone came up once. Its antigen is as yet unknown. The sample comprised PBMCs. This clonotype originated in a man younger than 35 in good health and CMV-seronegative.

The CDR3 DNA sequence: TGTGCCAGCAGTTCTGCGGGAGGGTACAATGAGCAGTTCTTC. Translation: CASSSAGGYNEQFF. This chain uses TRBV28 with TRBJ2-1; 9 positions match TRBD2. CDR3 length equals 14 residues. The germline gives CDR1 MDHEN, CDR2 SYDVKM. The V and J ends lost 4 bases and 4 bases, in that order; junction bases with no gene match: 2.